This TCR beta chain stems from a study of identical twins. Study-wide results and limits: Memory repertoires lacked the insertion deficit that abundant cord blood beta clonotypes showed. Researchers reported weaker excess twin sharing in beta out-of-frame sequences. There was more out-of-frame TCR alpha sharing in monozygotic twins than models estimated. Part of the zero-insertion signal could reflect confounding by invariant MAIT and iNKT cells.

TCRdb passed the 5' RACE reads through MiXCR, listing each CDR3 protein once. In the table there are approximately 890,000 distinct CDR3 sequences, roughly an eighth of which are singletons. The germline gives CDR1 DFQATT, CDR2 SNEGSKA (reference sequence). Trimming took 5 bases from V and 3 from J, leaving 5 bases between them. The CDR3 contains 10 residues. Comments on this clonotype: Its target is not known.

This sample was also put to use in a study of yellow fever vaccine responses in identical twins.

The gene calls are TRBV20-1 and TRBJ2-7, with D unresolved. This TCR came from a woman younger than 30 in good health. Sequencing input: PBMCs. CDR3 loop: CSAGHYEQYF. In nucleotides, the CDR3 is TGCAGTGCTGGCCACTACGAGCAGTACTTC.